The 32 T cell receptor beta chains given below trace back to one sample, sequenced in a study of CXCR3-negative and CXCR3-positive naive CD8 T cells. Points from the study as a whole: For CXCR3-positive naive cells, TRB CDR3s were more hydrophobic than those of CXCR3-negative naive cells.

TRB cDNA was prepared as libraries by UMI-labeled 5' RACE. TCRdb reprocessed the 5' RACE reads and keeps a single row for each CDR3 protein, giving no DNA. The data include around 160,000 distinct CDR3 sequences; the top ten clones carry roughly 0.27%. No antigens are known for them. Sequencing used naive CXCR3+ CD8+ T cells from blood. Regarding subset: CD45RO-CCR7+CD27+CD95- naive CD8+ T cells expressing CXCR3 (TNR3+). Every receptor here comes from a human donor in good health. Some clones in this sample may be carry-over from other donors' samples.

The chain links TRBV29-1 to TRBJ2-2; TCRdb's D gene call, TRBD2, goes unchecked for lack of DNA. This CDR3 contains 16 residues. Per germline, CDR1 SQVTM and CDR2 ANQGSEA. The CDR3 protein is CSVVGTGTRGTGELFF.

The CDR3 sequence is CASSAQGLSYEQYF. The rearrangement joins TRBV4-1 to TRBJ2-7; TCRdb picks TRBD1, but there is no DNA to check that call. Germline CDR1 reads MGHRA; CDR2 reads YSYEKL. This CDR3 region has 14 residues.

This sequence joins TRBV5-1 and TRBJ2-1; TCRdb's D call, TRBD2, is unchecked because there is no DNA. The length of the CDR3 is 15 residues. Germline V lookup: CDR1 SGHRS, CDR2 YFSETQ. CDR3 in amino acids: CASSITSGRDIEQFF.

The rearrangement uses TRBV5-6 and TRBJ2-7. Germline CDR1 is SGHDT and CDR2 is YYEEEE. This CDR3 is built from 12 residues. The CDR3 is CASSLRPYEQYF.

The rearrangement links TRBV6-2 or TRBV6-3 to TRBJ1-1; without DNA, the TCRdb call of TRBD1 cannot be checked. The CDR3 extends over 15 amino acids. Germline V gene sequence: CDR1 MNHEY, CDR2 SVGEGT. CDR3 protein: CASRPRDRENTEAFF.

The chain couples TRBV11-2 to TRBJ2-7; TCRdb selects TRBD2, and the lack of DNA leaves this call unchecked. CDR3 length: 13 amino acids. Germline V CDR1 and CDR2: SGHAT, FQNNGV. CDR3 residues: CASSSGLVYEQYF.

The chain uses TRBV20-1 and TRBJ2-3; the D call from TCRdb, TRBD1, cannot be confirmed without DNA. This CDR3 spans 14 amino acids. Germline loops: CDR1 DFQATT, CDR2 SNEGSKA (reference sequence). CDR3: CSVPRTASTDTQYF.

The chain uses TRBV7-2 and TRBJ1-1. The CDR3 totals 13 residues. Germline V gene lookup returns CDR1 SGHTA and CDR2 FQGNSA. This chain's CDR3 is CASSLGSERRAFF.

The rearrangement uses TRBV15 and TRBJ1-1; TCRdb's D call of TRBD1 is untestable without DNA. The CDR3 length is 16 residues. Germline CDR1 is LNHNV and CDR2 is YYDKDF (reference sequence). The CDR3 sequence: CATSRDRLGGKAEAFF.

The chain recombines TRBV23-1 with TRBJ2-1. TRBV23-1 is reported as an ORF; its role is uncertain. CDR3 length: 16 residues. The CDR3 loop is CASTQEDRRSYNEQFF.

CDR3 residues: CASSGPGPNEQFF. This chain uses TRBV6-5 with TRBJ2-1; TCRdb's D gene call, TRBD1, goes unchecked for lack of DNA. CDR1 and CDR2 from the germline V gene are MNHEY and SVGAGI. The CDR3 consists of 13 residues.

This chain links TRBV27 with TRBJ1-1; the TRBD1 assignment by TCRdb is unverifiable without DNA. The CDR3 is made up of 13 amino acids. From germline, CDR1 is MNHEY and CDR2 SMNVEV (reference sequence). This CDR3 is CASSTLTGTEAFF.

The gene calls are TRBV28 and TRBJ2-7; TCRdb names TRBD1, which stays unverified in the absence of DNA. This CDR3 is built from 14 residues. Per germline, CDR1 MDHEN and CDR2 SYDVKM. CDR3 loop: CASIPAGTAYEQYF.

This chain joins TRBV12-3 or TRBV12-4 and TRBJ2-1. The CDR3 totals 17 residues. The CDR3 here is CASSPLHGSSSYNEQFF.

The chain carries TRBV7-9 and TRBJ1-1; the D call from TCRdb, TRBD1, cannot be confirmed without DNA. This CDR3 comprises 14 residues. The germline gives CDR1 SEHNR, CDR2 FQNEAQ (reference sequence). CDR3 residues: CASSFTGLNTEAFF.

The V gene is TRBV20-1, the J gene TRBJ2-1. The germline CDR1 and CDR2 sequences are DFQATT and SNEGSKA (reference sequence). The CDR3 totals 14 residues. The CDR3 protein is CSATSLSQDNEQFF.

The chain joins TRBV20-1 to TRBJ2-1; TCRdb selects TRBD1, and the lack of DNA leaves this call unchecked. The CDR3 is 15 amino acids. The germline V gene encodes CDR1 DFQATT and CDR2 SNEGSKA (reference sequence). The CDR3 sequence: CSATTLGGIWDEQFF.

The chain links TRBV27 to TRBJ1-1; TCRdb's D gene call, TRBD1, goes unchecked for lack of DNA. The CDR3 is 15 amino acids. CDR1 and CDR2 (germline): MNHEY, SMNVEV (reference sequence). The CDR3 sequence: CASSLFQGATSEAFF.

The chain couples TRBV11-3 to TRBJ1-1; as DNA is missing, the TRBD1 call by TCRdb cannot be tested. CDR1 and CDR2 (germline): SGHNT, YENEEA. The CDR3 runs 16 residues. The CDR3 sequence: CASSLRQGMPNTEAFF.

The chain links TRBV7-6 to TRBJ2-1. In germline, CDR1 is SGHVS, CDR2 FNYEAQ. There are 15 residues in the CDR3. The chain's CDR3 is CASSLAESSYNEQFF.

The chain recombines TRBV9 with TRBJ2-1; TCRdb names TRBD1, which stays unverified in the absence of DNA. Germline CDR1 reads SGDLS; CDR2 reads YYNGEE. The CDR3 consists of 17 residues. CDR3 region: CASSVARSQGPNNEQFF. The entire variable domain, with the rest obtained from reference TRBV9 and TRBJ2-1, is as follows: DSGVTQTPKHLITATGQRVTLRCSPRSGDLSVYWYQQSLDQGLQFLIQYYNGEERAKGNILERFSAQQFPDLHSELNLSSLELGDSALYFCASSVARSQGPNNEQFFGPGTRLTVL.

The V and J genes are TRBV29-1 and TRBJ2-2; TCRdb selects TRBD1, and the lack of DNA leaves this call unchecked. CDR1 is SQVTM and CDR2 is ANQGSEA in the germline V gene. The CDR3 has 14 amino acids. Here the CDR3 reads CSVGGQGPTGELFF.

The chain has TRBV12-3 or TRBV12-4 and TRBJ2-3. This CDR3 is built from 14 residues. CDR3 amino acids: CASSLEADTDTQYF.

The rearrangement links TRBV14 to TRBJ2-7; there is no DNA to check the TCRdb D call of TRBD1. The CDR3 is 15 amino acids. Germline V CDR1 and CDR2: SGHDN, FVKESK. CDR3 region: CASSLGQGRLYEQYF.

The chain recombines TRBV29-1 with TRBJ2-1; TCRdb proposes TRBD1, but this gene call is untestable without DNA. The CDR3 runs 12 residues. Germline V lookup: CDR1 SQVTM, CDR2 ANQGSEA. CDR3 in amino acids: CSVEETGTGEFF.

J is TRBJ2-2 and V is TRBV10-3; TCRdb's D call of TRBD2 is untestable without DNA. Germline V gene lookup returns CDR1 ENHRY and CDR2 SYGVKD. CDR3 length equals 15 residues. Here the CDR3 reads CAISAGGVNTGELFF.

The chain uses TRBV30 and TRBJ1-1; without DNA, the TCRdb call of TRBD1 cannot be checked. Germline assignment: CDR1 GTSNPN and CDR2 SVGIG (reference sequence). The CDR3 contains 13 residues. CDR3 residues: CAWETGGAAEAFF.

The chain carries TRBV20-1 and TRBJ2-3; TCRdb reports TRBD2, a call that lacks DNA to check it against. CDR1 is DFQATT, CDR2 SNEGSKA, per germline (reference sequence). This CDR3 has 16 residues. The CDR3 reads CSARPKLAESTDTQYF.

The V and J genes are TRBV12-3 or TRBV12-4 and TRBJ1-5; TCRdb outputs TRBD1, but without DNA this stays unchecked. This CDR3 region has 16 residues. CDR3 sequence: CASSTVGQGPGQPQHF.

The chain has TRBV5-1 and TRBJ1-6. In germline, CDR1 is SGHRS, CDR2 YFSETQ. The CDR3 spans 18 residues. This CDR3 reads CASSLVGTEGTYNLPLHF.

This chain connects TRBV20-1 to TRBJ2-1; the TCRdb call, TRBD2, lacks DNA for checking. This CDR3 comprises 14 residues. Per the germline V gene, CDR1 is DFQATT and CDR2 is SNEGSKA (reference sequence). This CDR3 reads CSARLVLAGEEQFF.

V is TRBV29-1 and J is TRBJ2-7; TCRdb indicates TRBD1, and absent DNA this call remains unverified. CDR1 and CDR2 (germline): SQVTM, ANQGSEA. The CDR3 extends over 15 amino acids. The CDR3 sequence is CSVEVVGTGKSEQYF.